These 3 T cell receptor beta chains originate from one sample sequenced in a study of CD8+ T cells in alopecia areata. RNA extraction was followed by reverse transcription into cDNA, which acted as the sequencing template. Sequenced by immunoSEQ multiplex PCR; TCRdb stores in-frame clones only, minus some. Here the sample spans some 240,000 clones, roughly 57% being singletons. The sample consisted of CD4+ T cells sorted from blood, taken at week 0. The receptors were gathered from a human donor with alopecia areata.

The V and J genes are TRBV9 and TRBJ2-7, with 8 bases matching TRBD1. Germline assignment: CDR1 SGDLS and CDR2 YYNGEE. V was clipped by 3 bases and J by 2 bases; unmatched bases: 4. This CDR3 comprises 14 residues. The CDR3 DNA reads TGTGCCAGCAGCGCCTACAGGGGGGCCTACGAGCAGTACTTC. Protein: CASSAYRGAYEQYF.

This sequence joins TRBV30 and TRBJ1-4; D is unclear. The V gene's germline CDR1 is GTSNPN and CDR2 SVGIG (reference sequence). This CDR3 comprises 13 residues. V dropped 2 bases and J dropped 3 bases, with 7 bases sitting between them. CDR3 in amino acids: CAWSRVSNEKLFF. The DNA for the CDR3 is TGTGCCTGGAGTCGCGTTTCTAATGAAAAACTGTTTTTT.

J is TRBJ2-1 and V is TRBV5-1, with D maybe TRBD2 (5 bases). Trimming took off 4 bases at V and 6 bases at J, with 11 bases between the two ends. Looked up from germline, CDR1 is SGHRS and CDR2 is YFSETQ. CDR3 length: 13 amino acids. This CDR3 is CASSPTSFNEQFF. In DNA, the CDR3 is TGCGCCAGCAGCCCTACTAGTTTCAATGAGCAGTTCTTC.